The rows below give T cell receptor beta chains drawn from one sample of a study of PD-L1 blockade in urothelial cancer. Generated by immunoSEQ multiplex PCR, the TCRdb table keeps only in-frame clones and is missing some. The sample holds 70,000 to 85,000 clones, 84% seen once. The sequencing here drew on PBMCs, taken around atezolizumab (anti-PD-L1) treatment. Receptor source: a man between 65 and 79 years old with urothelial cancer. The CDR3 runs from the conserved cysteine through the conserved F or W. The D gene is left open where the match is weak. Clone sizes are given selectively: once, few, many, or a class where the clone is expanded.

v_gene	j_gene	abundance	d_gene	CDR3nt	CDR3aa
TRBV28	TRBJ1-3	NA	NA	TGTGCCAGCAGCCTAACAGGAGCCGGAAACACCATATATTTT	CASSLTGAGNTIYF
TRBV2	TRBJ2-3	NA	TRBD2	TGTGCCAGCACGGCTAGCGGGTTTAGCACAGATACGCAGTATTTT	CASTASGFSTDTQYF
TRBV19	TRBJ2-1	NA	TRBD2	TGTGCCAGTAGTATGGGTGGCGGGAGGGGGTTGAATGAGCAGTTCTTC	CASSMGGGRGLNEQFF
TRBV14	TRBJ1-2	NA	NA	TGTGCCAGCAGCCGGACAGCAGCTAACTATGGCTACACCTTC	CASSRTAANYGYTF
TRBV21-1	TRBJ2-7	once	NA	TGTGCCTTTGGCAGGTGGCAACCCTACGAGCAGTACTTC	CAFGRWQPYEQYF
TRBV28	TRBJ1-5	NA	NA	TGTGCCAGCAGACCACCCCAGGGGAGAAGCAATCAGCCCCAGCATTTT	CASRPPQGRSNQPQHF
TRBV11-3	TRBJ2-2	NA	NA	TGTGCCAGCAGCTGGACTGGACCCCGTGGCACCGGGGAGCTGTTTTTT	CASSWTGPRGTGELFF
TRBV6-1	TRBJ2-7	NA	TRBD2	TGTGCCAGCAGCTTGCGGGAGGGGGTGAACGAGCAGTACTTC	CASSLREGVNEQYF
TRBV4-1	TRBJ2-1	NA	NA	TGCGCCAGCAGCCATGACTCCGGGACTTCGAACAACAATGAGCAGTTCTTC	CASSHDSGTSNNNEQFF
TRBV4-1	TRBJ2-1	once	TRBD2	TGCGCCAGCAGCCAAGGACTAGCGGGCGTCTATGAGCAGTTCTTC	CASSQGLAGVYEQFF
TRBV5-1	TRBJ2-1	NA	TRBD1	TGCGCCAGCAGCTTGCGACAGGGTTCACAATCTGAGCAGTTCTTC	CASSLRQGSQSEQFF
TRBV4-1	TRBJ2-3	NA	TRBD2	TGCGCCAGCAGCCAAAGGGCGGGAGATCCAGATACGCAGTATTTT	CASSQRAGDPDTQYF
TRBV11-2	TRBJ1-1	once	NA	TGTGCCAGCAGCGCAGACCAGGGAAGGTGGACTGAAGCTTTCTTT	CASSADQGRWTEAFF
TRBV19	TRBJ2-7	NA	TRBD2	TGTGCCAGTAGCGCCCCCTCCGGGAGGGCCTCCGAGCAGTACTTC	CASSAPSGRASEQYF
TRBV27	TRBJ1-2	NA	NA	TGTGCCAGCAGTTTTACAGGGAACTATGGCTACACCTTC	CASSFTGNYGYTF
TRBV6-1	TRBJ2-2	NA	NA	TGTGCCAGCAGTGGACATACGAACACCGGGGAGCTGTTTTTT	CASSGHTNTGELFF
TRBV18	TRBJ2-5	NA	TRBD2	TGTGCCAGCTCACCGCTTTTTGGACTAGACCAAGAGACCCAGTACTTC	CASSPLFGLDQETQYF
TRBV7-8	TRBJ2-1	once	TRBD2	TGTGCCAGCAGCTTAGATGGTAGCGGGGCCCCGCCGTTCTTC	CASSLDGSGAPPFF
TRBV5-1	TRBJ2-2	few	TRBD1	TGCGCCAGCAGCTTGGAAAACAGGGGGCGTATCGGGGAGCTGTTTTTT	CASSLENRGRIGELFF
TRBV4-2	TRBJ2-2	NA	NA	TGTGCCAGCAGCTTTGGAGGACCCAGCTATACCGGGGAGCTGTTTTTT	CASSFGGPSYTGELFF
TRBV18	TRBJ2-5	NA	TRBD1	TGTGCCAGCTCACTTGGGACAGGGGAAGAGACCCAGTACTTC	CASSLGTGEETQYF
TRBV5-1	TRBJ2-1	NA	TRBD1	TGCGCCAGCAGCCCTATTGGACAGGTTGGAGGTGAGCAGTTCTTC	CASSPIGQVGGEQFF
TRBV19	TRBJ2-1	NA	NA	TGTGCCAGTAGTATGAGAGCGGGCTCCTACAATGAGCAGTTCTTC	CASSMRAGSYNEQFF
TRBV5-1	TRBJ1-3	NA	TRBD1	TGCGCCAGCAGCTCTGGACAGGGGGCTGGAAACACCATATATTTT	CASSSGQGAGNTIYF
TRBV6-5	TRBJ1-4	NA	NA	TGTGCCAGCAGATCGTCAGGGTTTAATGAAAAACTGTTTTTT	CASRSSGFNEKLFF
TRBV2	TRBJ2-7	few	NA	TGTGCCAGCAGTGAAGTGGGGACAACGACCTACGAGCAGTACTTC	CASSEVGTTTYEQYF
TRBV28	TRBJ2-4	NA	NA	TGTGCCAGCAGTACCTACAGGATAGCCAAAAACATTCAGTACTTC	CASSTYRIAKNIQYF
TRBV5-1	TRBJ2-5	NA	TRBD2	TGCGCCAGCAGTACCCGACTAGCGGGGCAAGAGACCCAGTACTTC	CASSTRLAGQETQYF
TRBV21-1	TRBJ1-2	NA	NA	TGTGCCAGCAGCACTTCCCCGGGGGGGACGAACTATGGCTACACCTTC	CASSTSPGGTNYGYTF
TRBV5-1	TRBJ2-5	NA	NA	TGCGCCAGTACAAGGAGGGACCAAGAGACCCAGTACTTC	CASTRRDQETQYF
TRBV12-5	TRBJ2-2	NA	NA	TGTGCTAGTGGTTTGGTACAGGGTGGGACCGGGGAGCTGTTTTTT	CASGLVQGGTGELFF
TRBV5-1	TRBJ2-1	NA	NA	TGCGCCAGCGGGGCTGGAACAGGGTCTGAGCAGTTCTTC	CASGAGTGSEQFF
TRBV9	TRBJ1-3	once	TRBD1	TGTGCCAGCAGCGTGGGCACAGGGGTCGGAAACACCATATATTTT	CASSVGTGVGNTIYF
TRBV11-2	TRBJ2-3	NA	TRBD2	TGTGCCAGCAGGGCTGGGGGGGGAGCGGGAGGAACAGATACGCAGTATTTT	CASRAGGGAGGTDTQYF
TRBV5-8	TRBJ1-4	NA	TRBD1	TGTGCCACCGTCTACAGGGGGTCAACTAATGAAAAACTGTTTTTT	CATVYRGSTNEKLFF
TRBV10-3	TRBJ1-1	few	NA	TGTGCCACCGCGATCGGGGGGACTGAAGCTTTCTTT	CATAIGGTEAFF
TRBV6-5	TRBJ1-4	NA	NA	TGTGCCAGCAGTTACGGCAGGGCTGAAAAACTGTTTTTT	CASSYGRAEKLFF
TRBV4-1	TRBJ1-5	NA	TRBD1	TGCGCCAGCAGCCAGAAGGGACAGGAGAACTATAGCAATCAGCCCCAGCATTTT	CASSQKGQENYSNQPQHF
TRBV11-2	TRBJ2-1	NA	TRBD2	TGTGCCAGCAGCCCCTCGACGGCTAGCGGGAGGTACAATGAGCAGTTCTTC	CASSPSTASGRYNEQFF
TRBV7-2	TRBJ2-2	NA	TRBD1	TGTGCCAGCAGCCCGGAACAGGGGCGGGTGAACACCGGGGAGCTGTTTTTT	CASSPEQGRVNTGELFF
TRBV5-1	TRBJ2-7	few	TRBD1	TGCGCCAGCAGAAGGGGGCAGTCCTACGAGCAGTACTTC	CASRRGQSYEQYF
TRBV6-5	TRBJ1-2	NA	NA	TGTGCCAGCAGTTTCACAGGGAACTATGGCTACACCTTC	CASSFTGNYGYTF
TRBV11-2	TRBJ2-1	NA	NA	TGTGCCAGCAGCCCCCTCATGAGGGAGAATGAGCAGTTCTTC	CASSPLMRENEQFF
TRBV14	TRBJ1-2	NA	NA	TGTGCCAGCAGCTCTTTGGCGGGATCAAACTATGGCTACACCTTC	CASSSLAGSNYGYTF
TRBV28	TRBJ1-2	NA	NA	TGTGCCAGCAGTTTGAGCGAGCGTGAGGGAAGCAACGGCTACACCTTC	CASSLSEREGSNGYTF
TRBV6-1	TRBJ2-7	NA	NA	TGTGCCAGCAGCCTCTCGGGCTACGAGCAGTACTTC	CASSLSGYEQYF
TRBV5-1	TRBJ2-3	NA	NA	TGCGCCAGCAGCTTGGACGGGCGGGGCCTAGATACGCAGTATTTT	CASSLDGRGLDTQYF
TRBV6-5	TRBJ2-7	many	NA	TGTGCCAGCAGTTACTCGACAGGTGGATCCTACGAGCAGTACTTC	CASSYSTGGSYEQYF
TRBV15	TRBJ2-4	NA	NA	TGTGCCACCAGCAGACGAACCATGACACCGGGGATCAAGGACTTC	CATSRRTMTPGIKDF
TRBV5-4	TRBJ1-2	few	NA	TGTGCCAGCAGCTCCCCGGGACAATTCAGTAAGGGCTACACCTTC	CASSSPGQFSKGYTF